This passage covers 6 T cell receptor beta chains from one sample sequenced in a study of blood T cell repertoires in COVID-19. Method: immunoSEQ multiplex PCR; TCRdb's copy keeps in-frame clones and lacks some. The sample lists around 60,000 clones; more than 60% were seen once. Specimen: peripheral blood. The receptors come from a woman aged 50 to 60 with active or convalescent COVID-19.

The genes are TRBV28 and TRBJ1-6; 9 bases match TRBD1. Per germline, CDR1 MDHEN and CDR2 SYDVKM. This CDR3 has 15 amino acids. The ends lost 4 bases at V and 7 bases at J; junction bases unmatched: 5. DNA for the CDR3: TGTGCCAGCAGTTCACAGGGGGCGCCGAATTCACCCCTCCACTTT. The encoded protein is CASSSQGAPNSPLHF.

The chain recombines TRBV28 with TRBJ2-7, with 7 positions matching TRBD2. Per germline, CDR1 MDHEN and CDR2 SYDVKM. This CDR3 is 13 amino acids long. V was clipped by 2 bases and J by 6 bases; unmatched bases: 4. CDR3 amino acids: CASSLLAAGEQYF. The DNA for the CDR3 is TGTGCCAGCAGTTTACTAGCGGCCGGCGAGCAGTACTTC.

This sequence joins TRBV5-4 and TRBJ1-2; D is unresolved. Trimming took off 5 bases at V and 7 bases at J, with 9 bases between the two ends. The germline CDR1 and CDR2 sequences are SGHNT and YYREEE (reference sequence). The CDR3 is 11 amino acids. CDR3 bases: TGTGCCAGCAGTCTCCTAACTGGCTACACCTTC. It is translated as CASSLLTGYTF.

The gene calls are TRBV15 and TRBJ2-5; 10 nucleotides line up with TRBD2. CDR3 length equals 19 residues. Germline V lookup: CDR1 LNHNV, CDR2 YYDKDF (reference sequence). The ends lost 0 bases at V and 5 bases at J; junction bases unmatched: 15. CDR3 bases: TGTGCCACCAGCAGAGATCCGGCAAATTCAGCGGGAGGGGGGGAGACCCAGTACTTC. Protein: CATSRDPANSAGGGETQYF.

The V gene is TRBV19, the J gene TRBJ1-1; no clear D gene. The CDR3 contains 15 residues. Germline assignment: CDR1 LNHDA and CDR2 SQIVND (reference sequence). Trimming shortened V by 5 bases and J by 0 bases, and 13 bases separated the two germline ends. The CDR3 DNA follows: TGTGCCAGTAGTTCGAACAGTCTCATGAACACTGAAGCTTTCTTT. It translates to CASSSNSLMNTEAFF. Combining the CDR3 with reference TRBV19 and TRBJ1-1 gives the whole variable domain DGGITQSPKYLFRKEGQNVTLSCEQNLNHDAMYWYRQDPGQGLRLIYYSQIVNDFQKGDIAEGYSVSREKKESFPLTVTSAQKNPTAFYLCASSSNSLMNTEAFFGQGTRLTVV.

This clone occurred once. The CDR3: CASSLVGDSSTDTQYF. Here the CDR3 DNA reads TGCGCCAGCAGCTTGGTTGGGGACTCTAGCACAGATACGCAGTATTTT. The chain links TRBV5-1 to TRBJ2-3; D is perhaps TRBD2 (6 bases). There are 16 residues in the CDR3. With 0 bases removed from V and 0 bases from J, the gap between germline ends came to 11 bases. The germline V gene encodes CDR1 SGHRS and CDR2 YFSETQ. Drawing the rest from reference TRBV5-1 and TRBJ2-3, the complete variable domain is KAGVTQTPRYLIKTRGQQVTLSCSPISGHRSVSWYQQTPGQGLQFLFEYFSETQRNKGNFPGRFSGRQFSNSRSEMNVSTLELGDSALYLCASSLVGDSSTDTQYFGPGTRLTVL.